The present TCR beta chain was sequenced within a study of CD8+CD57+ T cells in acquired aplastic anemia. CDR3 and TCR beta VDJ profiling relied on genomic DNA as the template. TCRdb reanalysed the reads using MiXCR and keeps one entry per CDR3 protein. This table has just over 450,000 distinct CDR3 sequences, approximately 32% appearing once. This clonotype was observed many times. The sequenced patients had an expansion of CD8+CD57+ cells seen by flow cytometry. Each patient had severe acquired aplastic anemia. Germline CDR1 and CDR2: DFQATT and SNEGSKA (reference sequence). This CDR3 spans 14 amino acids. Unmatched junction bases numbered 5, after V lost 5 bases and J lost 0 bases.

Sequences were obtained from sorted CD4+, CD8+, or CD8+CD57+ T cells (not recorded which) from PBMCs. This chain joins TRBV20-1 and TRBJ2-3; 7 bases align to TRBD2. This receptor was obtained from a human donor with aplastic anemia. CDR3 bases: TGCAGTGCTGAAGCGGGATTTAGCACAGATACGCAGTATTTT. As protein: CSAEAGFSTDTQYF.